This passage covers 16 T cell receptor beta chains from one sample sequenced in a study of cytomegalovirus exposure and HLA in healthy donors. Primers included in the PCR were 60 Vbeta and 13 Jbeta primers. The protocol was immunoSEQ multiplex PCR, while the TCRdb copy is restricted to in-frame clones and leaves out a portion. The table shows approximately 150,000 clones, with approximately 78% occurring only once. The sequencing sample was made of PBMCs. The source is a middle-aged woman in good health and CMV-seropositive.

This clone was observed a few times. CDR3 sequence (DNA): TGTGCCAGCAGTGGACCGGGACAGGGGTCCTATGGCTACACCTTC. Protein product: CASSGPGQGSYGYTF. This rearrangement joins TRBV6-6 to TRBJ1-2; 10 bases map to TRBD1. This CDR3 contains 15 residues. The ends lost 5 bases at V and 4 bases at J; junction bases unmatched: 7. CDR1 and CDR2 from the germline V gene are MNHNY and SVGAGI (reference sequence).

The count of this clone is one. This chain links TRBV7-2 with TRBJ2-7, with 11 nucleotides matching TRBD2. The V and J ends lost 6 bases and 4 bases, in that order; junction bases with no gene match: 8. Germline CDR1 SGHTA, CDR2 FQGNSA. This CDR3 comprises 15 residues. CDR3 bases: TGTGCCAGCAGTGTTAGCGGGGGGGCCGGGTACGAGCAGTACTTC. This gives the protein CASSVSGGAGYEQYF.

This sequence joins TRBV7-2 and TRBJ1-3; D is uncertain. The CDR3 is made up of 13 amino acids. CDR1 and CDR2 (germline): SGHTA, FQGNSA. Trimming took off 5 bases at V and 4 bases at J, with 9 bases between the two ends. CDR3 in DNA: TGTGCCAGCAGCCCTGGGCCCGGAAACACCATATATTTT. Protein product: CASSPGPGNTIYF. Combining the CDR3 with reference TRBV7-2 and TRBJ1-3 gives the whole variable domain GAGVSQSPSNKVTEKGKDVELRCDPISGHTALYWYRQSLGQGLEFLIYFQGNSAPDKSGLPSDRFSAERTGGSVSTLTIQRTQQEDSAVYLCASSPGPGNTIYFGEGSWLTVV.

This sequence joins TRBV6-1 and TRBJ2-1; D is perhaps TRBD2 (6 bases). Germline assignment: CDR1 MNHNS and CDR2 SASEGT. The V end lost 6 bases, the J end lost 5 bases, and 14 bases lay between the germline ends. This CDR3 contains 14 residues. The CDR3 DNA reads TGTGCCAGCAGGACTAGTAGCAAGAACAATGAGCAGTTCTTC. Translating gives CASRTSSKNNEQFF.

The chain joins TRBV27 to TRBJ2-5, with D uncertain. The CDR3 has 13 amino acids. V dropped 2 bases and J dropped 4 bases, with 8 bases sitting between them. Germline CDR1 MNHEY, CDR2 SMNVEV (reference sequence). The CDR3: CASSLALSETQYF. DNA of the CDR3: TGTGCCAGCAGTTTAGCGTTATCAGAGACCCAGTACTTC.

This chain connects TRBV6-5 to TRBJ2-1, with TRBD2 as a possible D gene (6 bases). This CDR3 has 13 amino acids. V shed 5 bases and J shed 7 bases, with 12 bases lying between them. The V gene's germline CDR1 is MNHEY and CDR2 SVGAGI. The chain's CDR3 is CASSPGRENEQFF. The CDR3 DNA sequence: TGTGCCAGCAGTCCGGGACGGGAGAATGAGCAGTTCTTC.

The J gene is TRBJ1-5, the V gene TRBV6-4; the match to TRBD1 covers 7 bases. The V segment lost 6 bases and the J segment 3 bases; nucleotides outside the gene matches: 5. CDR3 length equals 14 residues. The germline CDR1 and CDR2 sequences are MRHNA and SNTAGT. CDR3 sequence: CASRGDSPNQPQHF. CDR3 DNA sequence: TGTGCCAGCAGGGGGGACAGCCCCAATCAGCCCCAGCATTTT.

This sequence joins TRBV19 and TRBJ2-2; TRBD2 aligns across 13 bases. Trimming cost V 3 bases and J 5 bases; bases outside gene matches: 12. CDR1 LNHDA and CDR2 SQIVND come from the germline V gene (reference sequence). The CDR3 is 19 amino acids. Here the CDR3 reads CASSMRPWTSGSGTGELFF. CDR3 sequence (DNA): TGTGCCAGTAGTATGCGTCCTTGGACTAGCGGGAGTGGAACCGGGGAGCTGTTTTTT.

This chain uses TRBV2 with TRBJ1-5; no definite D call. CDR1 and CDR2 (germline): SNHLY, FYNNEI. The CDR3 has 15 amino acids. The V end was cut by 4 bases, the J end by 4 bases, with 14 bases between. Here the CDR3 DNA reads TGTGCCAGCAGTGTAGAGGGCAGGCAGAATCAGCCCCAGCATTTT. Translating it yields CASSVEGRQNQPQHF. Using reference TRBV2 and TRBJ1-5 for the parts outside the CDR3, the full variable domain is EPEVTQTPSHQVTQMGQEVILRCVPISNHLYFYWYRQILGQKVEFLVSFYNNEISEKSEIFDDQFSVERPDGSNFTLKIRSTKLEDSAMYFCASSVEGRQNQPQHFGDGTRLSIL.

The CDR3 coding sequence is TGCAGCGTTGGTTCACAGGGCCAGGTCGGGACCCAGTACTTC. Amino acid sequence: CSVGSQGQVGTQYF. The chain is built from TRBV29-1 and TRBJ2-5; a possible D gene is TRBD1 (6 bases). Germline loops: CDR1 SQVTM, CDR2 ANQGSEA. V lost 4 bases to trimming and J lost 7 bases, with 19 bases between them. The CDR3 covers 14 residues.

The rearrangement uses TRBV2 and TRBJ1-3; 8 nucleotides align to TRBD1. This CDR3 region has 14 residues. The germline gives CDR1 SNHLY, CDR2 FYNNEI. V shed 6 bases, J shed 2 bases, and the junction held 3 bases outside the gene matches. The CDR3 sequence is CASRQGVPGNTIYF. For the CDR3, the DNA is TGTGCCAGCAGACAGGGGGTCCCTGGAAACACCATATATTTT. Looking up the rest from reference TRBV2 and TRBJ1-3 gives the full variable domain: EPEVTQTPSHQVTQMGQEVILRCVPISNHLYFYWYRQILGQKVEFLVSFYNNEISEKSEIFDDQFSVERPDGSNFTLKIRSTKLEDSAMYFCASRQGVPGNTIYFGEGSWLTVV.

The chain has TRBV7-2 and TRBJ1-1, with D hard to call. Trimming shortened V by 5 bases and J by 1 base, and 11 bases separated the two germline ends. The CDR3 is 14 amino acids. The germline CDR1 and CDR2 sequences are SGHTA and FQGNSA. The CDR3 nucleotides read TGTGCCAGCAGCGTCCGGACTGCGAACACTGAAGCTTTCTTT. This encodes CASSVRTANTEAFF.

V usage is TRBV9 and J usage is TRBJ2-2, with a possible D match to TRBD2 (6 bases). Germline lookup yields CDR1 SGDLS and CDR2 YYNGEE. The CDR3 is made up of 16 amino acids. The ends were cut back, 1 base at V and 3 bases at J, with 13 bases in the middle. The CDR3 nucleotides are TGTGCCAGCAGCGTAAAAGCGGGCGGATACACCGGGGAGCTGTTTTTT. Encoded protein: CASSVKAGGYTGELFF.

This rearrangement joins TRBV27 to TRBJ2-2; 7 positions agree with TRBD2. The germline V gene has CDR1 MNHEY and CDR2 SMNVEV (reference sequence). The V and J ends lost 3 bases and 4 bases, in that order; junction bases with no gene match: 5. The CDR3 totals 15 residues. CDR3 in amino acids: CASSLASGVTGELFF. The DNA for the CDR3 is TGTGCCAGCAGTTTGGCTAGCGGAGTCACCGGGGAGCTGTTTTTT.

The chain couples TRBV19 to TRBJ1-2; maybe TRBD1 (5 bases). The CDR3 consists of 15 residues. Trimming pared 1 base from V and 4 bases from J, leaving 13 bases between. Germline assignment: CDR1 LNHDA and CDR2 SQIVND (reference sequence). The CDR3 coding sequence is TGTGCCAGTAGTATAGGGACATTGGGCATCTATGGCTACACCTTC. It specifies CASSIGTLGIYGYTF.

J is TRBJ2-1 and V is TRBV6-1; D is ambiguous. Between the trimmed V and J ends, which lost 6 bases and 9 bases, there was a span of 12 bases. This CDR3 contains 12 residues. The germline V gene encodes CDR1 MNHNS and CDR2 SASEGT. In DNA, the CDR3 is TGTGCCAGCAGGCCCCCCGGGTTTGAGCAGTTCTTC. Its translation is CASRPPGFEQFF.